This is a list of T cell receptor beta chains from one sample in a study of identical twins. TCRdb re-called the 5' RACE reads with MiXCR, one entry per CDR3 protein. The sample gives around 340,000 distinct CDR3 sequences, 9% of which show up once; about 8.1% is in the top ten. Sequencing was carried out using naive T cells sorted from blood. Every receptor here comes from a woman between 45 and 60 years old in good health. Each CDR3 is given with its conserved first and last residue. The D gene is left open where the match is weak. Clone size, where shown, is once, few, many, or a class for clones that have expanded.

cdr3_length: 16; j_call: TRBJ2-4; v_call: TRBV24-1; d_call: NA; clone_size: many; cdr3_aa: CATSDSGGSSKNIQYF; cdr3_nt: TGTGCCACCAGTGACTCGGGCGGGTCGTCCAAAAACATTCAGTACTTC
cdr3_length: 15; j_call: TRBJ1-3; v_call: TRBV6-6; d_call: NA; clone_size: NA; cdr3_aa: CASSYRQRAGNTIYF; cdr3_nt: TGTGCCAGCAGTTACAGGCAAAGGGCTGGAAACACCATATATTTT
cdr3_length: 14; j_call: TRBJ2-7; v_call: TRBV6-5; d_call: NA; clone_size: many; cdr3_aa: CASSRPGGGYEQYF; cdr3_nt: TGTGCCAGCAGTCGGCCCGGAGGTGGGTACGAGCAGTACTTC
cdr3_length: 14; j_call: TRBJ1-1; v_call: TRBV6-5; d_call: NA; clone_size: NA; cdr3_aa: CASSPGPPNTEAFF; cdr3_nt: TGTGCCAGCAGTCCGGGACCTCCGAACACTGAAGCTTTCTTT
cdr3_length: 16; j_call: TRBJ2-5; v_call: TRBV19; d_call: TRBD1; clone_size: NA; cdr3_aa: CASSILGTGAQETQYF; cdr3_nt: TGTGCCAGTAGTATACTTGGGACAGGGGCGCAAGAGACCCAGTACTTC
cdr3_length: 15; j_call: TRBJ2-1; v_call: TRBV5-1; d_call: TRBD1; clone_size: many; cdr3_aa: CASSLSGQGMHEQFF; cdr3_nt: TGCGCCAGCAGCTTGTCCGGACAGGGGATGCATGAGCAGTTCTTC
cdr3_length: 15; j_call: TRBJ2-1; v_call: TRBV12-3/TRBV12-4; d_call: NA; clone_size: NA; cdr3_aa: CASSPARGLYNEQFF; cdr3_nt: TGTGCCAGCAGTCCCGCGCGGGGTCTATACAATGAGCAGTTCTTC
cdr3_length: 15; j_call: TRBJ2-3; v_call: TRBV6-5; d_call: TRBD2; clone_size: many; cdr3_aa: CASSWGGVGTDTQYF; cdr3_nt: TGTGCCAGCAGTTGGGGGGGGGTGGGCACAGATACGCAGTATTTT
cdr3_length: 12; j_call: TRBJ1-2; v_call: TRBV15; d_call: NA; clone_size: NA; cdr3_aa: CATSTDETGYTF; cdr3_nt: TGTGCCACCAGCACCGACGAGACCGGCTACACCTTC
cdr3_length: 12; j_call: TRBJ2-1; v_call: TRBV5-1; d_call: NA; clone_size: many; cdr3_aa: CASSFSGTLQFF; cdr3_nt: TGCGCCAGCAGCTTCTCCGGGACGCTGCAGTTCTTC
cdr3_length: 14; j_call: TRBJ2-1; v_call: TRBV20-1; d_call: NA; clone_size: NA; cdr3_aa: CSASRQGLRNEQFF; cdr3_nt: TGCAGTGCTAGCCGCCAGGGATTAAGGAATGAGCAGTTCTTC
cdr3_length: 15; j_call: TRBJ1-2; v_call: TRBV7-9; d_call: NA; clone_size: NA; cdr3_aa: CASSLVPGPSYGYTF; cdr3_nt: TGTGCCAGCAGCTTAGTCCCAGGGCCCAGCTATGGCTACACCTTC
cdr3_length: 15; j_call: TRBJ2-3; v_call: TRBV5-1; d_call: NA; clone_size: NA; cdr3_aa: CASSFRRSSPDTQYF; cdr3_nt: TGCGCCAGCAGCTTTAGGAGAAGTAGCCCAGATACGCAGTATTTT
cdr3_length: 13; j_call: TRBJ2-1; v_call: TRBV12-3/TRBV12-4; d_call: NA; clone_size: many; cdr3_aa: CASSSGNYNEQFF; cdr3_nt: TGCGCCAGCAGCAGTGGGAACTACAATGAGCAGTTCTTC
cdr3_length: 17; j_call: TRBJ2-5; v_call: TRBV6-2/TRBV6-3; d_call: TRBD2; clone_size: NA; cdr3_aa: CASSYAPGLAGGETQYF; cdr3_nt: TGTGCCAGCAGTTACGCCCCCGGACTAGCGGGAGGAGAGACCCAGTACTTC
cdr3_length: 15; j_call: TRBJ2-2; v_call: TRBV12-3/TRBV12-4; d_call: NA; clone_size: few; cdr3_aa: CASSLSSENTGELFF; cdr3_nt: TGTGCCAGCAGTTTATCTAGCGAGAACACCGGGGAGCTGTTTTTT
cdr3_length: 11; j_call: TRBJ2-3; v_call: TRBV29-1; d_call: NA; clone_size: many; cdr3_aa: CSVTRVDTQYF; cdr3_nt: TGCAGCGTAACCAGGGTAGATACGCAGTATTTT
cdr3_length: 18; j_call: TRBJ1-2; v_call: TRBV28; d_call: TRBD1; clone_size: few; cdr3_aa: CASSLDLNLTGTNYGYTF; cdr3_nt: TGTGCCAGCAGTTTAGATTTAAATCTGACAGGGACTAACTATGGCTACACCTTC
cdr3_length: 15; j_call: TRBJ2-2; v_call: TRBV28; d_call: NA; clone_size: few; cdr3_aa: CASSFGTINTGELFF; cdr3_nt: TGTGCCAGCAGTTTTGGGACAATCAACACCGGGGAGCTGTTTTTT
cdr3_length: 15; j_call: TRBJ1-3; v_call: TRBV6-5; d_call: TRBD1; clone_size: NA; cdr3_aa: CASRLGTGPGNTIYF; cdr3_nt: TGTGCCAGCAGACTTGGGACAGGCCCTGGAAACACCATATATTTT
cdr3_length: 12; j_call: TRBJ2-1; v_call: TRBV5-1; d_call: NA; clone_size: many; cdr3_aa: CASSLSLDEQFF; cdr3_nt: TGCGCCAGCAGCTTGTCACTCGATGAGCAGTTCTTC
cdr3_length: 16; j_call: TRBJ1-1; v_call: TRBV6-5; d_call: NA; clone_size: many; cdr3_aa: CASRAGGATSATEAFF; cdr3_nt: TGTGCCAGCAGGGCGGGGGGGGCCACGTCGGCCACTGAAGCTTTCTTT
cdr3_length: 12; j_call: TRBJ2-3; v_call: TRBV20-1; d_call: NA; clone_size: few; cdr3_aa: CSAVQGTDTQYF; cdr3_nt: TGCAGTGCTGTACAGGGAACAGATACGCAGTATTTT
cdr3_length: 18; j_call: TRBJ2-3; v_call: TRBV6-5; d_call: TRBD2; clone_size: NA; cdr3_aa: CASSPVPGLGRLPDTQYF; cdr3_nt: TGTGCCAGCAGCCCCGTCCCGGGACTAGGAAGGCTCCCAGATACGCAGTATTTT
cdr3_length: 14; j_call: TRBJ2-5; v_call: TRBV5-1; d_call: NA; clone_size: many; cdr3_aa: CASSNRDYQETQYF; cdr3_nt: TGCGCCAGCAGCAACCGGGACTACCAAGAGACCCAGTACTTC
cdr3_length: 12; j_call: TRBJ1-1; v_call: TRBV6-6; d_call: NA; clone_size: few; cdr3_aa: CASSPQYSEAFF; cdr3_nt: TGTGCCAGCAGTCCACAGTATTCGGAAGCTTTCTTT
cdr3_length: 11; j_call: TRBJ2-5; v_call: TRBV5-1; d_call: NA; clone_size: many; cdr3_aa: CASSGSETQYF; cdr3_nt: TGCGCCAGCAGCGGCAGTGAGACCCAGTACTTC